This T cell receptor (beta chain) was retrieved from a study of blood T cells in healthy people across ages. A second PCR of about 7 to 12 cycles used a sample-barcoded 5' primer and a J-beta primer mix. TCRdb re-called the 5' RACE reads with MiXCR, one entry per CDR3 protein. The table records about 1,400,000 distinct CDR3 sequences, approximately 59% of them present only once. Of note for this clonotype: Its target is not known.

Overall study results and limits: TCR beta diversity correlated strongly with naive T cell percentage. Leaving the PBMCs unsorted stopped any conclusive comparison of naive versus antigen-experienced cells. Both higher diversity and more naive CD4+ cells marked long-lived donors when set against aged donors.

The CDR3 runs 20 residues. The V gene's germline CDR1 is SGHAT and CDR2 FQNNGV. With 4 bases clipped from V and 5 bases from J, the junction kept 23 bases outside the gene matches. The clonotype was recovered from a man between 18 and 29 years old in good health. The chain recombines TRBV11-2 with TRBJ1-5; 7 bases are shared with TRBD1. Sequenced material: blood. The CDR3, as DNA: TGTGCCAGCAGCTACATTAGATGGGGGGTTTGGACAGGCTCGCATCAGCCCCAGCATTTT. Translating it yields CASSYIRWGVWTGSHQPQHF.